This T cell receptor beta chain appears in the sequencing data of a study of blood T cells in healthy people across ages. A second about 6 to 12 cycle PCR used barcoded and J-beta primers. TCRdb fed the 5' RACE reads into MiXCR, producing one record per CDR3 protein. The table has 600,000 to 1,000,000 distinct CDR3 sequences, 55% to 70% seen once. Germline CDR1 is LGHDT and CDR2 is YNNKEL (reference sequence). Germline trimming cut 8 bases from V and 7 bases from J; bases unmatched to any gene: 10. The CDR3 is made up of 14 amino acids. A few counts support this clonotype. The V and J genes are TRBV3-1 and TRBJ2-1; 8 positions agree with TRBD1. This receptor was identified in a man in his thirties or forties in good health. The specimen was blood. For the CDR3, the DNA is TGTGCCAGCGGCAAGGACAGGGTTGTAAATGAGCAGTTCTTC. Its protein product is CASGKDRVVNEQFF.